A single sample gave rise to the 21 T cell receptor beta chains below, sequenced in a study of cytomegalovirus exposure and HLA in healthy donors. PCR employed 60 Vbeta and 13 Jbeta primers. Libraries were prepared by immunoSEQ multiplex PCR; TCRdb keeps only in-frame clonotypes and omits some of them. The sample holds some 150,000 clones, under 90% seen once. Material for sequencing was PBMCs. Receptors were obtained from a boy aged 2 to 10 in good health and CMV-seronegative.

This chain links TRBV18 with TRBJ2-1; 12 nucleotides align to TRBD2. The CDR3 consists of 16 residues. V gave up 3 bases and J gave up 8 bases; unmatched junction bases: 8. Germline CDR1 KGHSH, CDR2 LQKENI. CDR3: CASSPRLAGAMYEQFF. The CDR3 DNA reads as TGTGCCAGCTCACCCAGACTAGCGGGAGCTATGTATGAGCAGTTCTTC.

The chain joins TRBV5-8 to TRBJ1-2; 9 nucleotides align to TRBD1. Germline assignment: CDR1 SGHTS and CDR2 YDEGEE. J lost 6 bases, V lost 3 bases, and 6 bases had no gene match. The CDR3 totals 14 residues. The CDR3 DNA reads TGTGCCAGCAGCTGGCCTGGGACAGGGCATGGCTACACCTTC. This translates into CASSWPGTGHGYTF.

V is TRBV5-6 and J is TRBJ1-2; 8 bases are a match to TRBD1. Germline-derived CDR1 and CDR2 are SGHDT and YYEEEE. The CDR3 has 13 residues. The V gene end was trimmed by 5 bases and the J gene end by 3 bases; junction bases not matched to a gene: 3. CDR3 nucleotides: TGTGCCAGCAGTCTGGGACAGGACTATGGCTACACCTTC. Its protein product is CASSLGQDYGYTF.

The V and J genes are TRBV5-6 and TRBJ2-3, with 11 bases aligning to TRBD1. V shed 4 bases, J shed 4 bases, and the junction held 5 bases outside the gene matches. The CDR3 covers 15 residues. CDR1 is SGHDT, CDR2 YYEEEE, per germline. The chain's CDR3 is CASSQPDRGPDTQYF. The CDR3 DNA reads as TGTGCCAGCAGCCAACCGGACAGGGGGCCAGATACGCAGTATTTT. The full variable domain, in which reference TRBV5-6 and TRBJ2-3 provide the parts outside the CDR3, is DAGVTQSPTHLIKTRGQQVTLRCSPKSGHDTVSWYQQALGQGPQFIFQYYEEEERQRGNFPDRFSGHQFPNYSSELNVNALLLGDSALYLCASSQPDRGPDTQYFGPGTRLTVL.

The V call is TRBV13, the J call TRBJ2-7, with D tentatively TRBD2 (6 bases). CDR3 length equals 13 residues. The V end was cut by 3 bases, the J end by 0 bases, with 6 bases between. The germline CDR1 and CDR2 sequences are PRHDT and FYEKMQ (reference sequence). In DNA form, the CDR3 reads TGTGCCAGCAGCTTGACTAGCTCCTACGAGCAGTACTTC. This codes for CASSLTSSYEQYF.

The chain joins TRBV28 to TRBJ2-5, with D maybe TRBD1 (6 bases). Germline loops: CDR1 MDHEN, CDR2 SYDVKM. Trimming stripped 5 bases from V and 4 bases from J, with 20 bases between. The CDR3 is made up of 16 amino acids. Written as DNA, the CDR3 is TGTGCCAGCAGTCATGGAGCCTATCAGGGGAGAGAGACCCAGTACTTC. It specifies CASSHGAYQGRETQYF.

The V and J genes are TRBV12-5 and TRBJ2-7; TRBD1 matches 7 bases. CDR3 length: 16 residues. The J segment lost 2 bases and the V segment lost 4 bases, leaving 11 bases of the junction unmatched. Germline V CDR1 and CDR2: LGHNT, FRNRAP. CDR3 nucleotide sequence: TGTGCTAGTGGTTCCAGACAGGGAGAACCTACCTACGAGCAGTACTTC. Translated, it gives CASGSRQGEPTYEQYF.

The chain joins TRBV28 to TRBJ2-2; 13 bases map to TRBD2. Germline V CDR1 and CDR2: MDHEN, SYDVKM. This CDR3 region has 16 residues. V shed 5 bases and J 7 bases; nucleotides not matched to a gene: 7. CDR3 region: CASSLGTSGKSGELFF. The DNA for the CDR3 is TGTGCCAGCAGTCTAGGGACTAGCGGGAAAAGCGGGGAGCTGTTTTTT.

This chain joins TRBV6-6 and TRBJ1-1; possible D gene TRBD1, 6 bases. The CDR3 has 15 amino acids. Between the trimmed V and J ends, which lost 6 bases and 11 bases, there was a span of 25 bases. CDR1 and CDR2 from the germline V gene are MNHNY and SVGAGI (reference sequence). This chain's CDR3 is CASRRREGVAGEAFF. The CDR3, as DNA: TGTGCCAGCAGACGACGGGAGGGCGTGGCAGGGGAGGCTTTCTTT.

The chain uses TRBV27 and TRBJ1-5, with 7 positions matching TRBD1. This CDR3 contains 18 residues. With 8 bases clipped from V and 5 bases from J, the junction kept 21 bases outside the gene matches. Germline CDR1 is MNHEY and CDR2 is SMNVEV (reference sequence). CDR3 DNA: TGTGCCAGCCTACCCGTCGGCCTTAGACAGGGTCCGGATCAGCCCCAGCATTTT. Its protein product is CASLPVGLRQGPDQPQHF.

This CDR3 is CASREDSYEQYF. The CDR3 DNA reads TGTGCCAGCAGAGAGGACTCCTACGAGCAGTACTTC. The gene calls are TRBV2 and TRBJ2-7; D not resolved. Germline V gene lookup returns CDR1 SNHLY and CDR2 FYNNEI. The CDR3 sequence is 12 residues long. V lost 6 bases and J lost 0, with 6 bases in between.

This sequence joins TRBV5-6 and TRBJ2-1; D is perhaps TRBD1 (5 bases). The CDR3 covers 14 residues. CDR1 and CDR2 from the germline V gene are SGHDT and YYEEEE. Trimming pared 0 bases from V and 4 bases from J, leaving 8 bases between. DNA for the CDR3: TGTGCCAGCAGCTTGGGACAGAAATACAATGAGCAGTTCTTC. Translated: CASSLGQKYNEQFF.

As regards this clone: One junction end disagrees with the germline gene, perhaps due to a read error. The rearrangement joins TRBV28 to TRBJ2-4, with D maybe TRBD2 (5 bases). The CDR3 contains 15 residues. Germline lookup yields CDR1 MDHEN and CDR2 SYDVKM. The CDR3 spells CASNLVRGHENIQYF. The CDR3 DNA is TGTGCCAGCAATTTAGTAAGAGGGCACGAAAACATTCAGTACTTC.

The chain carries TRBV7-2 and TRBJ2-7; D uncertain. CDR1 and CDR2 (germline): SGHTA, FQGNSA. The CDR3 sequence is 12 residues long. Trimming stripped 4 bases from V and 0 bases from J, with 4 bases between. The CDR3 bases are TGTGCCAGCAGCTCAAACTCCTACGAGCAGTACTTC. This translates into CASSSNSYEQYF.

This sequence joins TRBV5-4 and TRBJ1-4; possible D gene TRBD1, 5 bases. Germline V gene sequence: CDR1 SGHNT, CDR2 YYREEE (reference sequence). This CDR3 is 16 amino acids long. V was trimmed by 4 bases and J by 2 bases, leaving 15 bases between them. As DNA, the CDR3 is TGTGCCAGCAGCGTAGCCCAGGGTACGACTAATGAAAAACTGTTTTTT. This gives the protein CASSVAQGTTNEKLFF.

This clone was observed a handful of times. The V gene is TRBV5-6, the J gene TRBJ2-6, with TRBD1 matching 7 bases. The CDR3 is 18 amino acids. Looked up from germline, CDR1 is SGHDT and CDR2 is YYEEEE. J was trimmed by 9 bases and V by 2 bases; bases with no gene match: 17. Here the CDR3 reads CASSFWYRGSPPYNVLTF. The CDR3 DNA reads TGTGCCAGCAGCTTTTGGTACAGGGGTTCTCCCCCCTACAACGTCCTGACTTTC.

V and J are TRBV11-2 and TRBJ2-2; no firm D call. CDR3 size: 16 residues. The V gene's germline CDR1 is SGHAT and CDR2 FQNNGV. Trimming took off 1 base at V and 7 bases at J, with 16 bases between the two ends. The CDR3 DNA reads TGTGCCAGCAGCTTAGGGGTCCGAGTGAGGTACGGGGAGCTGTTTTTT. Its protein product is CASSLGVRVRYGELFF.

Worth noting for this clone: A junction boundary mismatches the germline segment, possibly from a read error. The chain joins TRBV7-9 to TRBJ1-2, with TRBD1 matching 9 bases. This CDR3 comprises 17 residues. CDR1 and CDR2 (germline): SEHNR, FQNEAQ (reference sequence). The CDR3 DNA is TGTTCCAGCAGCCTCTCTTCCCGGGACAGGGCAAACTATGGCTACACCTTC. Residues: CSSSLSSRDRANYGYTF.

The chain carries TRBV5-1 and TRBJ1-2; 8 bases agree with TRBD1. CDR1 SGHRS and CDR2 YFSETQ come from the germline V gene. This CDR3 is built from 16 residues. J lost 9 bases, V lost 1 base, and 14 bases had no gene match. The CDR3 coding sequence is TGCGCCAGCAGCTTGCCCGATGACAGGGGCGCAGGTAGCTACACCTTC. This sequence encodes CASSLPDDRGAGSYTF.

This chain joins TRBV28 and TRBJ2-7; D is undetermined. Germline-derived CDR1 and CDR2 are MDHEN and SYDVKM. Between the trimmed V and J ends, which lost 4 bases and 3 bases, there was a span of 4 bases. This CDR3 spans 11 amino acids. CDR3 residues: CASSSLYEQYF. CDR3 DNA: TGTGCCAGCAGTTCACTCTACGAGCAGTACTTC.

The J gene is TRBJ1-2, the V gene TRBV6-1, with D perhaps matching TRBD1 (6 bases). The germline V gene encodes CDR1 MNHNS and CDR2 SASEGT. This CDR3 has 16 residues. V lost 1 base and J 6 bases, leaving 18 bases between the germline ends. CDR3 nucleotides: TGTGCCAGCAGTGAAGTGGGGGAAGCGGGGGCTCATGGCTACACCTTC. It translates to CASSEVGEAGAHGYTF.